This TCR beta chain was sequenced in a study of shared clonotypes between healthy human individuals. Regarding the study as a whole: Measured sharing among donors was expected to vary with sequencing depth.

For this clone: Its cognate antigen is unknown.

Per the germline V gene, CDR1 is WSHSY and CDR2 is SAAADI. V was pared by 6 bases and J by 3 bases, with 8 bases between. This CDR3 has 12 amino acids. Methods used by the authors: Junction-only sequences without quality scores came from ImmunoSEQ, so filtering differed. The data were produced by immunoSEQ multiplex PCR, yet TCRdb's version contains in-frame clones alone and is incomplete. Clone size and the V and J calls come from that table; the DNA yielded D and trimming. This sample has approximately 840,000 clones; about 97% occur once, and the top ten carry over 0.2%. Cells designated naive CD8 were CD45RO-negative and were positively selected for CCR7, with terminally differentiated effector memory CD45RA+ cells excluded. Donors comprised only Caucasian adults living in Nashville, Tennessee.

This clonotype was sampled from a man aged 25 to 45 in good health. This chain links TRBV10-2 with TRBJ1-1; D unresolved. The sequencing sample was made of naive CD8+ T cells sorted from blood. This chain's CDR3 is CASSGVDTEAFF. CDR3 DNA sequence: TGCGCCAGCAGCGGGGTCGACACTGAAGCTTTCTTT.